This T cell receptor beta chain was sequenced during a study of T cell responses to AZD1222 COVID-19 vaccine. Study-level points and caveats: Nearly half of spike-specific TCRs reportedly go after variant regions that carry no mutations. Repertoire sampling occurred only after the peak T cell response.

V was cut by 6 bases and J by 5 bases, with 11 bases left in between. This CDR3 contains 13 residues. Germline loops: CDR1 ENHRY, CDR2 SYGVKD. Generated by immunoSEQ multiplex PCR, the TCRdb table keeps only in-frame clones and is missing some. The data show 120,000 or so clones, with approximately 91% seen just once and 25% to 30% held by the top ten. This clone appeared a single time. As yet, its antigen is unknown. This clonotype was sampled from an adult in good health. The chain uses TRBV10-3 and TRBJ1-5; D gene ambiguous. The specimen comprised peripheral blood, sampled on day 0 of AZD1222 vaccination. The CDR3 coding sequence is TGTGCCATCAGCCGATCTTACGATCAGCCCCAGCATTTT. This codes for CAISRSYDQPQHF.